One and the same sample provided the 3 T cell receptor beta chains below, sequenced in a study of T cells in Graves' hyperthyroidism and ophthalmopathy. The CDR3 regions of TCR beta were amplified from RNA transcripts. An initial round of RT-PCR targeting the TCR CDR3 relied on the HTBI primer set. TCRdb itself ran the multiplex PCR reads through MiXCR, one entry per CDR3 protein. The repertoire holds roughly 800,000 distinct CDR3 sequences, roughly 37% seen once, with 7.5% to 9.5% in the top ten. Input material: blood. The source of these receptors is a man between 18 and 35 years old with Graves' hyperthyroidism.

The rearrangement uses TRBV20-1 and TRBJ1-2, with a weak D call TRBD1 (6 bases). The germline V gene has CDR1 DFQATT and CDR2 SNEGSKA (reference sequence). This CDR3 contains 13 residues. Between the trimmed V and J ends, which lost 4 bases and 4 bases, there was a span of 13 bases. CDR3 in amino acids: CSANYRDIYGYTF. The CDR3 coding sequence is TGCAGTGCTAACTACAGGGACATCTATGGCTACACCTTC.

This chain links TRBV7-9 with TRBJ2-7; D is unclear. From germline, CDR1 is SEHNR and CDR2 FQNEAQ (reference sequence). The CDR3 runs to 14 residues. The V gene lost 1 base and the J gene lost 5 bases, with 12 bases spanning the gap. CDR3 region: CASSLERSWDEQYF. For the CDR3, the DNA is TGTGCCAGCAGCTTAGAGAGAAGTTGGGACGAGCAGTACTTC.

This clonotype was observed many times. The chain uses TRBV20-1 and TRBJ2-7; D is undetermined. V dropped 4 bases and J dropped 5 bases, with 9 bases sitting between them. Looked up from germline, CDR1 is DFQATT and CDR2 is SNEGSKA (reference sequence). The CDR3 is 11 amino acids. CDR3 sequence reads: CSAKGGHEQYF. CDR3 nucleotides: TGCAGTGCTAAGGGTGGCCACGAGCAGTACTTC.